This T cell receptor beta chain appears in the sequencing data of a study of beta chain features in type 1 diabetes. Expressed TCRB transcripts were sequenced, since all the RNA that had been isolated was reverse transcribed. Sequencing was performed with immunoSEQ multiplex PCR; in TCRdb, only in-frame clones are kept and a portion is missing. Among 130,000 to 150,000 clones listed, 10% were seen once. This clone was detected a few times. What it binds is unknown. The CDR3 extends over 15 amino acids. In germline, CDR1 is LGHNA, CDR2 YNFKEQ. Trimming took off 1 base at V and 1 base at J, with 11 bases between the two ends. Study-wide points: Small HLA sub-analyses could not settle whether HLA shapes TCRB rearrangement.

Specimen: naive CD4+ T cells from blood. The rearrangement joins TRBV4-2 to TRBJ2-7; weak D call: TRBD1 (6 bases). The receptor was derived from a man aged 18 to 29 in good health. The CDR3 region has the DNA TGTGCCAGCAGCCAAGGCCCAGGGGCTTCCTACGAGCAGTACTTC. Amino acid sequence: CASSQGPGASYEQYF.